This paragraph covers one T cell receptor beta chain sequence. The record originates from a study of T cell changes during pregnancy in multiple sclerosis. TCRdb's copy holds only in-frame clones and misses some; the assay was immunoSEQ multiplex PCR. The sample shows about 92,000 clones, roughly 93% of them seen only once. The CDR3 length is 14 residues. V lost 8 bases and J lost 0; bases outside the gene matches: 4. Germline V gene sequence: CDR1 LNHDA, CDR2 SQIVND (reference sequence). The chain combines TRBV19 with TRBJ2-1, with TRBD1 matching over 7 bases. This sample comprised peripheral blood, obtained in the third trimester of pregnancy. The receptor was derived from a female donor with multiple sclerosis, enrolled in a pregnancy study. CDR3 sequence (DNA): TGTGCCAGTCGACAGGGAATCTCCTACAATGAGCAGTTCTTC. Translation: CASRQGISYNEQFF.